This T cell receptor (beta chain) comes out of a study of blood T cells in healthy people across ages. Study as a whole: Using template switching, researchers captured about one barcoded beta molecule for each two T cells.

The authors ran a second PCR of about 6 to 11 cycles using a sample-barcoded 5' primer and a J-beta primer mix. MiXCR was run by TCRdb on the 5' RACE reads, yielding one entry per CDR3 protein. Here the sample spans more than 600,000 distinct CDR3 sequences, 20% to 25% being singletons. There are 13 residues in the CDR3. Germline CDR1 is SQVTM and CDR2 is ANQGSEA. V was clipped by 5 bases and J by 4 bases; unmatched bases: 5. Extracted total RNA amounted to at least 5 micrograms for each sample. These same data were also listed under a study on T cells of mothers and their children.

The TCR comes from a boy aged 5-17 years in good health. Sequenced material: blood. The rearrangement uses TRBV29-1 and TRBJ2-3; TRBD1 matches 8 bases. In nucleotides, the CDR3 is TGCAGCGTTACGACAGGGGAGGCAGATACGCAGTATTTT. This gives the protein CSVTTGEADTQYF.